This TCR beta chain was sequenced during a study of Ad26.COV2.S vaccination and SARS-CoV-2 variants. The length of the CDR3 is 13 residues. Data came from immunoSEQ multiplex PCR; TCRdb stores just in-frame clones and leaves some out. The sample holds under 150,000 clones; around 86% are singletons and the top ten take 5%. The V gene is TRBV21-1, the J gene TRBJ2-7; the table assigns TRBD2, which was not confirmed against the DNA. TRBV21-1 is labeled a pseudogene. The origin of this receptor is a human donor who had recovered from COVID-19. This specimen was peripheral blood, taken after recovery from COVID-19. The chain's CDR3 is CASSKDPKYEQYF. CDR3 coding DNA: TGTGCCAGCAGCAAAGACCCTAAATACGAGCAGTACTTC.